This T cell receptor beta chain was observed in a study of blood T cell repertoires in COVID-19. Per germline, CDR1 LGHNA and CDR2 YSLEER. V lost 0 bases and J lost 7, with 15 bases in between. This CDR3 comprises 15 residues. Profiling relied on immunoSEQ multiplex PCR, and the TCRdb table lists in-frame clones only, not all of them. Among under 200,000 clones listed, over 75% were seen once. The sequence derives from a middle-aged man with acute or convalescent COVID-19. The rearrangement joins TRBV4-3 to TRBJ1-2; a possible D gene is TRBD1 (5 bases). The sample consisted of peripheral blood. DNA for the CDR3: TGCGCCAGCAGCCAAGAGGAGGGGCGTAGAGGTGGCTACACCTTC. Residues: CASSQEEGRRGGYTF.